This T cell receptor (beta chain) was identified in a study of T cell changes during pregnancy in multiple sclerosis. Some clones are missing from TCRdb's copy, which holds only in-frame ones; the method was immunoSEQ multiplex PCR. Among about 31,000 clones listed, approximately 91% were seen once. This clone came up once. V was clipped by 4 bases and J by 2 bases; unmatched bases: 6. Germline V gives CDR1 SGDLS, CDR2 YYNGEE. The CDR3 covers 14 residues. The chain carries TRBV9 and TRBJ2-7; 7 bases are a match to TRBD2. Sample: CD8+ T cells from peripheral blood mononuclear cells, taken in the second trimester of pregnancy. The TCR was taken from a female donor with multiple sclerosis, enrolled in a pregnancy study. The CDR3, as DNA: TGTGCCAGCAGCCCGGGGACTACGGCCTACGAGCAGTACTTC. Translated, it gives CASSPGTTAYEQYF.